This TCR beta chain comes out of a study of OX40 agonist ivuxolimab in advanced cancers. There are 14 residues in the CDR3. Germline V gene lookup returns CDR1 MNHNY and CDR2 SVGAGI (reference sequence). Trimming cost V 2 bases and J 3 bases, with 11 bases left between them. The method was immunoSEQ multiplex PCR; TCRdb's version includes in-frame clones alone and lacks a portion of them. The sample has roughly 79,000 clones, approximately 80% seen once. The source is an adult with an advanced solid tumor such as melanoma, head and neck, liver or kidney cancer. The rearrangement uses TRBV6-6 and TRBJ2-7; D is possibly TRBD1 (5 bases). The starting material was CD4+ or CD8+ T cells sorted from blood, obtained in a trial of the OX40 agonist ivuxolimab. The CDR3 region is CASSYAGNIYEQYF. The CDR3 DNA reads as TGTGCCAGCAGTTACGCAGGGAATATCTACGAGCAGTACTTC.